The 27 T cell receptor beta chains listed next were all sequenced from one sample in a study of blood T cell repertoires in COVID-19. Assay: immunoSEQ multiplex PCR; the TCRdb copy retains only in-frame clones and omits some. This repertoire shows about 36,000 clones, roughly 90% found once; its top ten account for 20% to 25%. The material sequenced was peripheral blood. The source is a man aged 55 to 69 with acute or convalescent COVID-19.

The rearrangement links TRBV7-2 to TRBJ1-5; D gene uncertain. Germline CDR1 and CDR2: SGHTA and FQGNSA. The CDR3 runs 14 residues. V lost 5 bases, J lost 3 bases, and 11 bases lay in between. CDR3 loop: CASSLGVTNQPQHF. For the CDR3, the DNA is TGTGCCAGCAGCCTCGGGGTTACCAATCAGCCCCAGCATTTT.

This rearrangement joins TRBV6-6 to TRBJ1-1, with D possibly being TRBD1 (6 bases). The CDR3 spans 16 residues. Germline CDR1 is MNHNY and CDR2 is SVGAGI (reference sequence). The ends were cut back, 8 bases at V and 1 base at J, with 20 bases in the middle. This chain's CDR3 is CASSEGLGRGNTEAFF. Here the CDR3 DNA reads TGTGCCAGCTCAGAAGGATTGGGCAGGGGGAACACTGAAGCTTTCTTT.

V usage is TRBV27 and J usage is TRBJ2-2; TRBD1 might be the D (5 bases). Trimming removed 7 bases from V and 0 bases from J, with 6 bases in between. The V gene's germline CDR1 is MNHEY and CDR2 SMNVEV (reference sequence). The CDR3 runs 13 residues. The CDR3 DNA reads TGTGCCAGCATAGGGGCGAACACCGGGGAGCTGTTTTTT. Encoded protein: CASIGANTGELFF.

The rearrangement joins TRBV6-5 to TRBJ2-7; TRBD1 aligns across 9 bases. The CDR3 is 14 residues long. Looked up from germline, CDR1 is MNHEY and CDR2 is SVGAGI. CDR3 sequence (DNA): TGTGCGGTGGTCGGGACAGGGATTTCCGGCGAGCAGTACTTC. Translated, it gives CAVVGTGISGEQYF.

V usage is TRBV7-2 and J usage is TRBJ2-7; D unresolved. The CDR3 contains 13 residues. CDR1 is SGHTA and CDR2 is FQGNSA in the germline V gene. Trimming removed 2 bases from V and 3 bases from J, with 8 bases in between. CDR3 nucleotides: TGTGCCAGCAGCTTATCGAGCAACTACGAGCAGTACTTC. Translated: CASSLSSNYEQYF. The full variable domain, completed using reference TRBV7-2 and TRBJ2-7, is GAGVSQSPSNKVTEKGKDVELRCDPISGHTALYWYRQSLGQGLEFLIYFQGNSAPDKSGLPSDRFSAERTGGSVSTLTIQRTQQEDSAVYLCASSLSSNYEQYFGPGTRLTVT.

This clone has just one count. CDR3 DNA: TGTGCCAGCAGCCGGGACAACTACTACGAGCAGTACGTC. It specifies CASSRDNYYEQYV. The chain couples TRBV7-9 to TRBJ2-7, with D possibly TRBD1 on 6 matching bases. Trimming shortened V by 5 bases and J by 3 bases, and 11 bases separated the two germline ends. In germline, CDR1 is SEHNR, CDR2 FQNEAQ (reference sequence). CDR3 length: 13 amino acids.

The chain couples TRBV4-1 to TRBJ2-3, with 13 bases that match TRBD2. Germline V lookup: CDR1 MGHRA, CDR2 YSYEKL. The CDR3 loop spans 16 amino acids. V trimming: 2 bases; J trimming: 6 bases; junction bases outside the gene matches: 5. The CDR3 region is CASSQRTSGRSDTQYF. The CDR3 DNA reads as TGCGCCAGCAGCCAAAGGACTAGCGGGAGATCGGATACGCAGTATTTT.

V gene TRBV19 combines with J gene TRBJ2-7; D is perhaps TRBD2 (6 bases). CDR1 LNHDA and CDR2 SQIVND come from the germline V gene (reference sequence). V was pared by 5 bases and J by 2 bases, with 19 bases between. The CDR3 is 16 residues long. CDR3 DNA sequence: TGTGCCAGTAGTGTTAGCGGAACAAACCTTCCCTACGAGCAGTACTTC. Translating gives CASSVSGTNLPYEQYF.

CDR3 nucleotide sequence: TGTGCCAGTAAGCGGGACGCCTCCTACGAGCAGTACTTC. As protein: CASKRDASYEQYF. V gene TRBV11-2 combines with J gene TRBJ2-7; 7 bases map to TRBD2. The CDR3 is made up of 13 amino acids. In germline, CDR1 is SGHAT, CDR2 FQNNGV. Trimming at V came to 9 bases and at J to 0 bases, leaving 5 bases not matched to a gene. The full variable domain, its missing parts supplied by reference TRBV11-2 and TRBJ2-7, is EAGVAQSPRYKIIEKRQSVAFWCNPISGHATLYWYQQILGQGPKLLIQFQNNGVVDDSQLPKDRFSAERLKGVDSTLKIQPAKLEDSAVYLCASKRDASYEQYFGPGTRLTVT.

This clone appeared a few times. The DNA for the CDR3 is TGTGCCAGTAGTTTAACAGGGCCCCGACAACGTCAGCCCCAGCATTTT. Translated, it gives CASSLTGPRQRQPQHF. The chain links TRBV19 to TRBJ1-5, with a tentative D call TRBD1 (6 bases). Trimming cost V 5 bases and J 6 bases, with 20 bases left between them. The CDR3 extends over 16 amino acids. CDR1 LNHDA and CDR2 SQIVND come from the germline V gene (reference sequence).

The chain carries TRBV28 and TRBJ2-5; TRBD1 matches at 9 bases. Trimming removed 5 bases from V and 5 bases from J; junction bases left unmatched: 9. This CDR3 spans 15 amino acids. Germline V gene data show CDR1 as MDHEN and CDR2 as SYDVKM. The CDR3 reads CASSDPTGGGETQYF. The CDR3 DNA sequence: TGTGCCAGCAGTGATCCCACAGGGGGCGGTGAGACCCAGTACTTC.

The J gene is TRBJ1-1, the V gene TRBV10-2; D is unresolved. V lost 4 bases and J 7 bases, leaving 7 bases between the germline ends. Germline V gene data show CDR1 as WSHSY and CDR2 as SAAADI. The CDR3 is 11 residues long. The CDR3, as DNA: TGCGCCAGCAGTGTGGCTGGTGAAGCTTTCTTT. This codes for CASSVAGEAFF.

This chain connects TRBV5-1 to TRBJ2-1, with D uncertain. CDR1 is SGHRS, CDR2 YFSETQ, per germline. Deletions cut 0 bases from V and 5 bases from J, with 9 bases between. CDR3 length: 14 amino acids. The DNA of the CDR3 is TGCGCCAGCAGCTTGGAGGAGCCGAACAATGAGCAGTTCTTC. This translates into CASSLEEPNNEQFF.

The V gene is TRBV5-1, the J gene TRBJ2-2; TRBD2 agrees at 8 bases. Germline lookup yields CDR1 SGHRS and CDR2 YFSETQ. This CDR3 has 15 residues. V gave up 0 bases and J gave up 4 bases; unmatched junction bases: 2. The CDR3: CASSLEAGATGELFF. The CDR3 nucleotides are TGCGCCAGCAGCTTGGAAGCGGGGGCCACCGGGGAGCTGTTTTTT.

The CDR3 nucleotides are TGTGCCAGCAGGGCGGGGACAGAGAACACTGAAGCTTTCTTT. Protein: CASRAGTENTEAFF. V usage is TRBV6-5 and J usage is TRBJ1-1; TRBD1 aligns across 7 bases. Germline CDR1 MNHEY, CDR2 SVGAGI. The CDR3 length is 14 residues. V was clipped by 6 bases and J by 1 base; unmatched bases: 5.

CDR3 residues: CASSPGEADNEQFF. The CDR3, as DNA: TGCGCCAGCAGCCCCGGTGAGGCTGACAATGAGCAGTTCTTC. This chain uses TRBV5-1 with TRBJ2-1; D is unresolved. Trimming removed 4 bases from V and 5 bases from J, with 13 bases in between. The CDR3 length is 14 residues. The germline CDR1 and CDR2 sequences are SGHRS and YFSETQ.

The chain is built from TRBV5-1 and TRBJ2-2; TRBD1 might be the D (5 bases). V lost 1 base and J 7 bases, leaving 20 bases between the germline ends. From germline, CDR1 is SGHRS and CDR2 YFSETQ. The CDR3 runs 17 residues. Here the CDR3 DNA reads TGCGCCAGCAGCTTGATAGGTGGGGCGAGTAACGTCGGGGAGCTGTTTTTT. Protein: CASSLIGGASNVGELFF.

On this clone itself: One end of the junction does not line up with germline, which may come from a read error. The chain is built from TRBV5-5 and TRBJ2-7; D might be TRBD1 (6 bases). The CDR3 covers 11 residues. The germline CDR1 and CDR2 sequences are SGHKS and YYEKEE (reference sequence). CDR3: CASSLLQGLFF. The CDR3 coding sequence is TGTGCCAGCAGCTTGCTACAGGGATTATTCTTC.

The genes are TRBV5-4 and TRBJ2-1; TRBD2 matches 10 bases. The CDR3 runs to 16 residues. Germline CDR1 and CDR2: SGHNT and YYREEE (reference sequence). V shed 0 bases and J 3 bases; nucleotides not matched to a gene: 3. The CDR3 DNA follows: TGTGCCAGCAGCTTGGGGGGGACTAGCGACTACAATGAGCAGTTCTTC. Protein: CASSLGGTSDYNEQFF.

The chain couples TRBV14 to TRBJ1-3; D perhaps matches TRBD1 (5 bases). CDR3 size: 15 residues. CDR1 SGHDN and CDR2 FVKESK come from the germline V gene. The V gene lost 1 base and the J gene lost 2 bases, with 9 bases spanning the gap. The CDR3 is CASSQVRGTGNTIYF. In DNA form, the CDR3 reads TGTGCCAGCAGCCAAGTAAGGGGCACTGGAAACACCATATATTTT.

The V call is TRBV7-9, the J call TRBJ2-5; the match to TRBD2 covers 8 bases. The germline V gene has CDR1 SEHNR and CDR2 FQNEAQ (reference sequence). The ends lost 6 bases at V and 5 bases at J; junction bases unmatched: 14. The length of the CDR3 is 16 residues. As DNA, the CDR3 is TGTGCCAGCAGGTCGCGGGGGGCGGAGGTCGGGGAGACCCAGTACTTC. This translates into CASRSRGAEVGETQYF.

This clone was seen only once. The CDR3, as DNA: TGTGCCAGTCGCGGGGAGGTTCGGGGCTACACCTTC. Protein: CASRGEVRGYTF. J is TRBJ1-2 and V is TRBV6-5, with unresolved D. The CDR3 extends over 12 amino acids. The germline V gene encodes CDR1 MNHEY and CDR2 SVGAGI. Between the trimmed V and J ends, which lost 9 bases and 8 bases, there was a span of 16 bases.

The rearrangement uses TRBV23-1 and TRBJ2-1; tentative D call: TRBD2 (5 bases). TRBV23-1 is recorded as an ORF, its role being uncertain. With 4 bases removed from V and 8 bases from J, the gap between germline ends came to 15 bases. The CDR3 consists of 14 residues. This chain's CDR3 is CASSPRAPWDEQFF. The CDR3 DNA follows: TGCGCCAGCAGTCCGAGGGCCCCTTGGGATGAGCAGTTCTTC.

The chain is built from TRBV5-4 and TRBJ2-7; D is undetermined. There are 12 residues in the CDR3. V lost 4 bases and J lost 5, with 10 bases in between. From germline, CDR1 is SGHNT and CDR2 YYREEE (reference sequence). The CDR3 DNA reads as TGTGCCAGCAGCCCAACGACAAACGAGCAGTACTTC. It specifies CASSPTTNEQYF.

This chain joins TRBV3-1 (or the pseudogene TRBV3-2) and TRBJ2-7; possibly TRBD1 for D (6 bases). V was shortened by 4 bases and J by 2 bases, with 15 bases between the two germline ends. The CDR3 has 15 amino acids. In germline, CDR1 is LGHDT, CDR2 YNNKEL (reference sequence). The CDR3 is CASSRVTGEPYEQYF. In DNA, the CDR3 is TGTGCCAGCAGCCGGGTGACAGGAGAACCCTACGAGCAGTACTTC.

The chain carries TRBV28 and TRBJ1-2; D not resolved. The CDR3 length is 12 residues. CDR1 MDHEN and CDR2 SYDVKM come from the germline V gene. V was cut by 8 bases and J by 5 bases, with 12 bases left in between. The CDR3 sequence is CASLDKAYGYTF. CDR3 coding DNA: TGTGCCAGCCTCGACAAGGCATATGGCTACACCTTC.

V and J are TRBV7-9 and TRBJ1-2, with D uncertain. This CDR3 spans 17 amino acids. Looked up from germline, CDR1 is SEHNR and CDR2 is FQNEAQ (reference sequence). V was shortened by 1 base and J by 4 bases, with 19 bases between the two germline ends. The CDR3 sequence: CASSLGVTDEGFYGYTF. CDR3 coding DNA: TGTGCCAGCAGCTTAGGGGTAACAGATGAAGGATTCTATGGCTACACCTTC.